The rows below give T cell receptor beta chains drawn from one sample of a study of T-cell reconstitution after alpha-beta-depleted transplantation in children. TCRdb re-called the PCR reads through MiXCR, storing one row per CDR3 protein. This table has around 680,000 distinct CDR3 sequences, around a sixth appearing once. The sequences come from PBMCs from the stem cell graft donor, collected from the stem cell graft. These receptors were taken from a human donor who donated a stem cell graft to a child with acute myeloid leukemia. The CDR3 runs from the conserved cysteine through the conserved F or W. Fields, in order: CDR3 length, J gene, D gene, V gene, clone size, CDR3 protein, CDR3 DNA. D genes are given only for firm matches. Clone size is not always given. Where it is, it says once, few, many or a class for expanded clones.

len: 16; j_gene: TRBJ2-1; d_gene: NA; v_gene: TRBV20-1; abundance: few; CDR3aa: CSARVKYGRSYNEQFF; CDR3nt: TGCAGTGCTAGGGTCAAGTATGGCCGCTCCTACAATGAGCAGTTCTTC
len: 14; j_gene: TRBJ2-1; d_gene: TRBD1; v_gene: TRBV5-1; abundance: NA; CDR3aa: CASSPGQRCDEQFF; CDR3nt: TGCGCCAGCAGCCCGGGACAGCGTTGTGATGAGCAGTTCTTC
len: 15; j_gene: TRBJ2-7; d_gene: TRBD1; v_gene: TRBV29-1; abundance: many; CDR3aa: CSVVPGTGHSYEQYF; CDR3nt: TGCAGCGTTGTCCCCGGGACAGGGCACTCCTACGAGCAGTACTTC
len: 17; j_gene: TRBJ2-2; d_gene: TRBD2; v_gene: TRBV7-2; abundance: many; CDR3aa: CASSFGLDSSSTGELFF; CDR3nt: TGTGCCAGCAGCTTCGGACTAGACTCCTCTAGCACCGGGGAGCTGTTTTTT
len: 11; j_gene: TRBJ1-1; d_gene: NA; v_gene: TRBV25-1; abundance: few; CDR3aa: CASSEDREAFF; CDR3nt: TGTGCCAGCAGTGAAGACAGAGAAGCTTTCTTT
len: 16; j_gene: TRBJ2-5; d_gene: TRBD2; v_gene: TRBV14; abundance: many; CDR3aa: CASSHLSTSGQETQYF; CDR3nt: TGTGCCAGCAGCCACCTTTCGACTAGCGGGCAAGAGACCCAGTACTTC
len: 15; j_gene: TRBJ2-5; d_gene: NA; v_gene: TRBV27; abundance: NA; CDR3aa: CASSLSHGSGETQYF; CDR3nt: TGTGCCAGCAGTTTATCGCATGGATCCGGGGAGACCCAGTACTTC
len: 15; j_gene: TRBJ1-6; d_gene: NA; v_gene: TRBV6-5; abundance: few; CDR3aa: CASSYGREAGSPLHF; CDR3nt: TGTGCCAGCAGTTACGGGCGTGAAGCTGGTTCACCCCTCCACTTT
len: 20; j_gene: TRBJ2-7; d_gene: TRBD1; v_gene: TRBV6-2/TRBV6-3; abundance: NA; CDR3aa: CASSPPRDSNQYKSSYEQYF; CDR3nt: TGTGCCAGCAGTCCGCCCCGGGACAGCAACCAGTACAAGAGCTCCTACGAGCAGTACTTC
len: 15; j_gene: TRBJ1-2; d_gene: NA; v_gene: TRBV6-1; abundance: many; CDR3aa: CASLPLWTANYGYTF; CDR3nt: TGTGCCAGCCTCCCATTGTGGACAGCAAACTATGGCTACACCTTC
len: 13; j_gene: TRBJ1-1; d_gene: NA; v_gene: TRBV29-1; abundance: many; CDR3aa: CSVEPGQSTEAFF; CDR3nt: TGCAGCGTTGAACCAGGACAGTCCACTGAAGCTTTCTTT
len: 15; j_gene: TRBJ2-6; d_gene: NA; v_gene: TRBV30; abundance: NA; CDR3aa: CAWSVMGTGANVLTF; CDR3nt: TGTGCCTGGAGTGTAATGGGAACTGGGGCCAACGTCCTGACTTTC
len: 16; j_gene: TRBJ1-4; d_gene: NA; v_gene: TRBV15; abundance: NA; CDR3aa: CATSKPEGVTNEKLFF; CDR3nt: TGTGCCACCAGCAAACCAGAGGGGGTAACTAATGAAAAACTGTTTTTT
len: 13; j_gene: TRBJ1-6; d_gene: NA; v_gene: TRBV29-1; abundance: many; CDR3aa: CSVQGTENSPLHF; CDR3nt: TGCAGCGTCCAGGGAACGGAGAATTCACCCCTCCACTTT
len: 14; j_gene: TRBJ2-1; d_gene: NA; v_gene: TRBV4-3; abundance: few; CDR3aa: CASSQVPSANEQFF; CDR3nt: TGCGCCAGCAGCCAAGTCCCTAGCGCCAATGAGCAGTTCTTC
len: 12; j_gene: TRBJ2-6; d_gene: NA; v_gene: TRBV6-6; abundance: NA; CDR3aa: CASSDGANVLTF; CDR3nt: TGTGCCAGCAGTGATGGGGCCAACGTCCTGACTTTC
len: 15; j_gene: TRBJ2-1; d_gene: NA; v_gene: TRBV20-1; abundance: many; CDR3aa: CSAKHRDFPYNEQFF; CDR3nt: TGCAGTGCTAAACACCGGGACTTCCCGTACAATGAGCAGTTCTTC
len: 13; j_gene: TRBJ2-7; d_gene: NA; v_gene: TRBV30; abundance: few; CDR3aa: CAWSVQEGREQYF; CDR3nt: TGTGCCTGGAGTGTACAGGAGGGGCGCGAGCAGTACTTC
len: 14; j_gene: TRBJ1-6; d_gene: NA; v_gene: TRBV30; abundance: few; CDR3aa: CAWNRRTGDSPLHF; CDR3nt: TGTGCCTGGAATAGACGGACGGGTGATTCACCCCTCCACTTT
len: 14; j_gene: TRBJ1-1; d_gene: NA; v_gene: TRBV7-2; abundance: NA; CDR3aa: CASSPSGDTRGADF; CDR3nt: TGTGCCAGCAGCCCGTCAGGGGACACACGGGGGGCAGACTTT
len: 14; j_gene: TRBJ1-2; d_gene: NA; v_gene: TRBV7-8; abundance: NA; CDR3aa: CASSPGGLHYGYTF; CDR3nt: TGTGCCAGCAGCCCCGGGGGACTTCACTATGGCTACACCTTC
len: 16; j_gene: TRBJ1-1; d_gene: NA; v_gene: TRBV4-1; abundance: NA; CDR3aa: CASSQGHTTQNTEAFF; CDR3nt: TGCGCCAGCAGCCAGGGACATACCACGCAGAACACTGAAGCTTTCTTT
len: 14; j_gene: TRBJ1-1; d_gene: TRBD1; v_gene: TRBV7-9; abundance: few; CDR3aa: CASSRTGRDAEAFF; CDR3nt: TGTGCCAGCAGCCGGACAGGGAGGGATGCTGAAGCTTTCTTT
len: 17; j_gene: TRBJ2-2; d_gene: NA; v_gene: TRBV11-3; abundance: few; CDR3aa: CASSSDRLRLDTGELFF; CDR3nt: TGTGCCAGCAGCTCTGACAGGCTTAGATTGGACACCGGGGAGCTGTTTTTT
len: 17; j_gene: TRBJ1-6; d_gene: NA; v_gene: TRBV5-1; abundance: few; CDR3aa: CASSLTGRNNRDSPLHF; CDR3nt: TGCGCCAGCAGCTTGACAGGGAGGAATAATAGGGATTCACCCCTCCACTTT
len: 13; j_gene: TRBJ2-5; d_gene: NA; v_gene: TRBV27; abundance: many; CDR3aa: CASSLDGEETQYF; CDR3nt: TGTGCCAGCTCTTTGGACGGAGAAGAGACCCAGTACTTC